The sequence of this T cell receptor (beta chain) was determined in a study of technical replicates of blood from several donors. CDR3 length equals 16 residues. After removal of 10 bases from V and 4 bases from J, the junction contained 12 bases not matched to a gene. CDR1 and CDR2 (germline): SGHKS, YYEKEE (reference sequence). The method was immunoSEQ multiplex PCR; TCRdb's version includes in-frame clones alone and lacks a portion of them. Of almost 70,000 clones detected, 88% appear once; the ten largest clones hold less than 5%. The chain has TRBV5-5 and TRBJ2-5, with TRBD2 matching over 14 bases. Sequences were obtained from PBMCs. This sequence originates from a human donor in good health. Some clones in this sample may be carry-over from other donors' samples. CDR3 bases: TGTGCCGGTTCAGGGACTAGCGGGGGATTAATAGAGACCCAGTACTTC. This codes for CAGSGTSGGLIETQYF.